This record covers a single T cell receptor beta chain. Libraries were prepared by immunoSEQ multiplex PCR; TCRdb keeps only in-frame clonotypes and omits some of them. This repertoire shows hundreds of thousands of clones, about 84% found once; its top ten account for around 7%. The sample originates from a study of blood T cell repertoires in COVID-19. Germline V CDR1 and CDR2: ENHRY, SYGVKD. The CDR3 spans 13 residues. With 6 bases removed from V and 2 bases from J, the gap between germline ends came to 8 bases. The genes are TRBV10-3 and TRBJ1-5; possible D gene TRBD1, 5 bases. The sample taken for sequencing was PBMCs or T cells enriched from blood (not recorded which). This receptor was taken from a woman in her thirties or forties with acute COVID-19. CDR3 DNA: TGTGCCATCAGAGGGGAGGGCAATCAGCCCCAGCATTTT. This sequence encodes CAIRGEGNQPQHF.